This TCR beta chain was obtained from a study of OX40 agonist ivuxolimab in advanced cancers. Findings and caveats of the study: In the 0.1 to 3.0 mg/kg range, CD4+ and CD8+ blood T cells had expanded clonally by week 6.

With 0 bases clipped from V and 5 bases from J, the junction kept 7 bases outside the gene matches. Germline V CDR1 and CDR2: SGDLS, YYNGEE. This CDR3 has 15 amino acids. To note about this clone: Its target is not known.

Here immunoSEQ multiplex PCR was the method, and the copy in TCRdb shows in-frame clones only, minus some. The sample lists around 8,000 clones, 65% to 80% occurring once. Systemic immunosuppression or a history of autoimmune disease excluded patients. This sample comprised CD4+ or CD8+ T cells sorted from blood, obtained in a trial of the OX40 agonist ivuxolimab. The sequence was obtained from an adult with an advanced solid tumor such as melanoma, head and neck, liver or kidney cancer. V is TRBV9 and J is TRBJ2-5; TRBD1 agrees at 7 bases. CDR3 region: CASSVETDRWETQYF. For the CDR3, the DNA is TGTGCCAGCAGCGTAGAGACGGACAGGTGGGAGACCCAGTACTTC. Filled out from reference TRBV9 and TRBJ2-5, the complete variable domain reads DSGVTQTPKHLITATGQRVTLRCSPRSGDLSVYWYQQSLDQGLQFLIQYYNGEERAKGNILERFSAQQFPDLHSELNLSSLELGDSALYFCASSVETDRWETQYFGPGTRLLVL.